This T cell receptor (beta chain) was captured by sequencing in a study of T cell clonotyping in hematopoietic cell transplantation. Study observations and caveats: No sorting was done, leaving CD4 and CD8 contributions mixed.

TCRdb's table, derived via immunoSEQ multiplex PCR, lists solely in-frame clones and lacks some. Of some 5,100 clones in the sample, roughly 72% were seen once. To note about this clone: The antigen is not known.

This specimen was PBMCs, taken 100 days after allogeneic stem cell transplant. The sequence was collected from a female patient aged 45 to 65 who had an allogeneic stem cell transplant, so the T cells may come from the graft donor. Some clones in this sample may be carry-over from other donors' samples.

The CDR3 is CASRYGGLGEAFF. The CDR3 coding sequence is TGTGCCAGCAGGTACGGGGGACTCGGTGAAGCTTTCTTT. The J gene is TRBJ1-1, the V gene TRBV27; D perhaps matches TRBD1 (5 bases). V lost 6 bases to trimming and J lost 7 bases, with 15 bases between them. CDR1 is MNHEY and CDR2 is SMNVEV in the germline V gene (reference sequence). CDR3 length: 13 residues.